A selection of T cell receptor beta chains follows, all from one sample in a study of T cells in Graves' hyperthyroidism and ophthalmopathy. TCRdb independently ran MiXCR on the multiplex PCR reads; one entry per CDR3 protein. This table has about 370,000 distinct CDR3 sequences, approximately 14% appearing once. Sequencing used blood. Receptors originate from a woman aged 60-75 years with Graves' ophthalmopathy. The CDR3 runs from the conserved cysteine through the conserved F or W. A D gene is named only where the DNA matches it firmly. Only part of the rows carry a size: once, few, many, or a class if the clone is expanded.

v_call	j_call	cdr3_length	d_call	clone_size	cdr3_aa	cdr3_nt
TRBV15	TRBJ2-3	12	.	.	CATSREKDTQYF	TGTGCCACCAGCAGAGAGAAGGATACGCAGTATTTT
TRBV10-3	TRBJ2-7	14	TRBD2	once	CASRLAGGHYEQYF	TGTGCCAGCAGACTAGCGGGAGGACACTACGAGCAGTACTTC
TRBV11-2	TRBJ2-2	15	.	many	CASSLGVGVTGELFF	TGTGCCAGCAGCTTAGGAGTTGGTGTTACCGGGGAGCTGTTTTTT
TRBV7-9	TRBJ2-3	16	TRBD2	few	CTSSPSGTSGSDTQYF	TGTACCAGCAGCCCGTCCGGGACTAGCGGGAGCGATACGCAGTATTTT
TRBV27	TRBJ2-1	16	TRBD1	many	CASSPRQGSLNNEQFF	TGTGCCAGCAGTCCCCGACAGGGATCTCTTAACAATGAGCAGTTCTTC
TRBV6-5	TRBJ2-4	18	.	few	CASSYSPRTGLAKSIQYF	TGTGCCAGCAGTTACTCACCTCGGACAGGACTAGCCAAAAGCATTCAGTACTTC
TRBV20-1	TRBJ2-7	14	TRBD1	many	CSAGQGAGEYEQYF	TGCAGTGCTGGACAGGGGGCAGGGGAATACGAGCAGTACTTC
TRBV6-2/TRBV6-3	TRBJ2-1	15	.	many	CASSSTTPPGNEQFF	TGTGCCAGCAGTTCCACCACCCCTCCGGGCAATGAGCAGTTCTTC
TRBV20-1	TRBJ1-5	16	TRBD1	few	CSAPGNDGQGNQPQHF	TGCAGTGCTCCCGGGAATGACGGACAGGGTAATCAGCCCCAGCATTTT
TRBV12-3/TRBV12-4	TRBJ2-1	16	TRBD2	many	CASRPILAGVYNEQFF	TGTGCCAGCAGACCGATTCTAGCGGGAGTCTACAATGAGCAGTTCTTC
TRBV4-1	TRBJ2-1	16	.	few	CASSQERIASYNEQFF	TGCGCCAGCAGCCAAGAAAGGATAGCTTCCTACAATGAGCAGTTCTTC
TRBV29-1	TRBJ1-2	14	.	.	CSAPGFEGGDGYTF	TGCAGCGCCCCCGGATTCGAGGGGGGTGACGGCTACACCTTC
TRBV4-1	TRBJ2-5	17	.	.	CASSQKSPAGGAETQYF	TGCGCCAGCAGCCAAAAATCGCCCGCAGGGGGGGCGGAGACCCAGTACTTC
TRBV9	TRBJ2-1	17	TRBD2	.	CASSAIAGARGMNEQFF	TGTGCCAGCAGCGCAATAGCGGGAGCCAGGGGTATGAATGAGCAGTTCTTC
TRBV19	TRBJ2-2	16	TRBD2	many	CASSISASGRAWELFF	TGTGCCAGTAGTATAAGTGCTAGCGGGAGGGCGTGGGAGCTGTTTTTT
TRBV3-1	TRBJ2-1	12	.	few	CASSLRQNEQFF	TGTGCCAGCAGCCTCCGGCAGAATGAGCAGTTCTTC
TRBV29-1	TRBJ2-3	11	.	.	CSIRMGDTQYF	TGCAGCATAAGAATGGGAGATACGCAGTATTTT
TRBV28	TRBJ2-5	13	TRBD1	many	CASSPYRGETQYF	TGTGCCAGCAGTCCCTACAGGGGGGAGACCCAGTACTTC
TRBV30	TRBJ1-5	14	.	many	CAGGVGGGNQPQHF	TGTGCCGGAGGGGTGGGAGGGGGCAATCAGCCCCAGCATTTT
TRBV28	TRBJ2-7	14	TRBD1	many	CASRETGQTYEQYF	TGTGCCAGCAGAGAGACGGGACAGACCTACGAGCAGTACTTC
TRBV12-5	TRBJ1-1	15	TRBD1	once	CASGLARQGGTEAFF	TGTGCTAGTGGTTTGGCCCGACAGGGGGGAACTGAAGCTTTCTTT
TRBV10-3	TRBJ2-2	18	TRBD2	few	CAISEALAGGRMTGELFF	TGTGCCATCAGTGAGGCTCTAGCGGGAGGACGGATGACCGGGGAGCTGTTTTTT
TRBV27	TRBJ2-5	15	TRBD1	many	CASSLLQGYQETQYF	TGTGCCAGCAGCCTCCTACAGGGGTACCAAGAGACCCAGTACTTC
TRBV27	TRBJ2-1	16	TRBD2	.	CASSFLLAGAGNEQFF	TGTGCCAGCAGTTTTCTACTAGCGGGAGCTGGCAATGAGCAGTTCTTC
TRBV7-6	TRBJ2-5	15	TRBD1	.	CASSLGGQGAETQYF	TGTGCCAGCAGCTTAGGGGGACAGGGGGCAGAGACCCAGTACTTC
TRBV2	TRBJ2-1	18	.	.	CAGSVDPSRVHSYNEQFF	TGTGCCGGCAGTGTCGATCCGTCGCGGGTACACTCCTACAATGAGCAGTTCTTC
TRBV11-2	TRBJ1-1	15	.	many	CASSLGGSVNTEAFF	TGTGCCAGCAGCTTAGGGGGATCGGTGAACACTGAAGCTTTCTTT
TRBV9	TRBJ2-2	17	TRBD1	.	CASSVPDRAANTGELFF	TGTGCCAGCAGCGTACCGGACAGGGCCGCGAACACCGGGGAGCTGTTTTTT
TRBV28	TRBJ1-5	15	TRBD1	many	CASSENRGGYQPQHF	TGTGCCAGCAGCGAAAACAGGGGAGGTTACCAGCCCCAGCATTTT
TRBV2	TRBJ2-3	16	TRBD1	many	CASRSRDRGDTDTQYF	TGTGCCAGCAGATCCCGGGACAGGGGCGACACAGATACGCAGTATTTT
TRBV19	TRBJ1-4	16	.	once	CASSPRVWESNEKLFF	TGTGCCAGTAGCCCCAGGGTTTGGGAGTCGAATGAAAAACTGTTTTTT
TRBV20-1	TRBJ1-5	15	.	many	CSARVGGYSNQPQHF	TGCAGTGCTAGAGTAGGGGGTTATAGCAATCAGCCCCAGCATTTT
TRBV12-3/TRBV12-4	TRBJ1-1	14	.	many	CASRRGRRNTEAFF	TGTGCCAGCAGACGAGGACGGAGGAACACTGAAGCTTTCTTT
TRBV29-1	TRBJ2-1	9	.	many	CSVDDEQFF	TGCAGCGTTGATGATGAGCAGTTCTTC
TRBV24-1	TRBJ2-5	18	TRBD2	.	CATSEPTGTSGRGETQYF	TGTGCCACCAGTGAACCAACCGGGACTAGCGGGAGAGGAGAGACCCAGTACTTC
TRBV5-6	TRBJ2-1	15	.	many	CASSLDGDPYNEQFF	TGTGCCAGCAGCTTGGACGGGGACCCCTACAATGAGCAGTTCTTC
TRBV14	TRBJ2-3	16	.	few	CASSPFPGLPTDTQYF	TGTGCCAGCAGTCCTTTTCCGGGACTCCCGACAGATACGCAGTATTTT
TRBV5-1	TRBJ1-6	13	.	few	CASRTTNNSPLHF	TGCGCCAGCAGGACCACGAATAATTCACCCCTCCACTTT
TRBV28	TRBJ2-3	14	.	many	CASARSFGADTQYF	TGTGCCAGCGCCCGGAGTTTTGGGGCAGATACGCAGTATTTT
TRBV5-1	TRBJ1-6	16	.	.	CASSLSPGRNNSPLHF	TGCGCCAGCAGCTTGTCCCCGGGACGGAATAATTCACCCCTCCACTTT
TRBV12-3/TRBV12-4	TRBJ1-4	14	.	.	CASTPPGGTEKLFF	TGTGCCAGCACCCCTCCGGGTGGAACTGAAAAACTGTTTTTT
TRBV6-5	TRBJ1-2	13	TRBD1	few	CASSYDGQGDYTF	TGTGCCAGCAGTTACGACGGACAGGGTGACTACACCTTC
TRBV29-1	TRBJ2-4	14	.	many	CSVDDPGFKNIQYF	TGCAGCGTTGACGATCCCGGTTTCAAAAACATTCAGTACTTC
TRBV5-1	TRBJ2-5	12	.	.	CASSNSKETQYF	TGCGCCAGCAGCAACAGCAAAGAGACCCAGTACTTC
TRBV30	TRBJ1-2	13	.	many	CAWSRDINYGYTF	TGTGCCTGGAGCCGGGACATTAACTATGGCTACACCTTC
TRBV28	TRBJ2-2	13	.	few	CASSPGPTGELFF	TGTGCCAGCAGTCCCGGGCCAACCGGGGAGCTGTTTTTT
TRBV3-1	TRBJ1-1	15	.	many	CASSQNDRPNTEAFF	TGTGCCAGCAGTCAAAACGACAGGCCGAACACTGAAGCTTTCTTT
TRBV9	TRBJ2-1	15	TRBD1	.	CASSAGTGFLNEQFF	TGTGCCAGCAGCGCCGGGACAGGATTTTTGAATGAGCAGTTCTTC
TRBV30	TRBJ2-5	14	TRBD2	many	CAWSVGTSQETQYF	TGTGCCTGGAGTGTTGGGACTAGCCAAGAGACCCAGTACTTC
TRBV5-6	TRBJ1-1	11	.	.	CASSPEEEAFF	TGTGCCAGCAGCCCGGAGGAAGAAGCTTTCTTT
TRBV29-1	TRBJ2-1	13	.	few	CSVMVTGDNEQFF	TGCAGCGTAATGGTGACGGGAGACAATGAGCAGTTCTTC
TRBV11-2	TRBJ2-7	17	TRBD2	many	CASSTNTGTSAAYEQYF	TGTGCCAGCAGCACCAACACCGGGACTAGCGCCGCCTACGAGCAGTACTTC
TRBV2	TRBJ2-3	15	TRBD2	many	CASSVLREGTDTQYF	TGTGCCAGCAGTGTACTGCGGGAGGGCACAGATACGCAGTATTTT
TRBV27	TRBJ2-7	15	.	.	CASSAQGSGSYEQYF	TGTGCCAGCAGTGCGCAGGGTAGCGGTTCCTACGAGCAGTACTTC
TRBV6-1	TRBJ1-3	14	.	.	CASTPAASGNTIYF	TGTGCCAGCACCCCTGCGGCCTCTGGAAACACCATATATTTT
TRBV7-9	TRBJ2-3	16	TRBD2	many	CASSPTSGGSTDTQYF	TGTGCCAGCAGCCCGACTAGCGGAGGGAGCACAGATACGCAGTATTTT
TRBV7-2	TRBJ2-1	14	.	many	CASSSDYSYNEQFF	TGTGCCAGCAGCTCAGACTATTCCTACAATGAGCAGTTCTTC